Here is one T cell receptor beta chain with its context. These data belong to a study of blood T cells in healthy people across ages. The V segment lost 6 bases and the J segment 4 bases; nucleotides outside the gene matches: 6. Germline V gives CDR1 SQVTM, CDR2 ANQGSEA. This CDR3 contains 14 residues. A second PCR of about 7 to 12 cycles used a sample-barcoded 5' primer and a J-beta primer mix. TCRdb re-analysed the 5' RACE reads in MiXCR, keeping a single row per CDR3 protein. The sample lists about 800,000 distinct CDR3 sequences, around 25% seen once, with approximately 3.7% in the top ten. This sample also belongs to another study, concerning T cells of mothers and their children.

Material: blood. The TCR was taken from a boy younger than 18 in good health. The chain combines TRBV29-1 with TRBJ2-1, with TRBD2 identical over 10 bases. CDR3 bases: TGCAGCGTAGAGCAAGCGGGAGGGTACAATGAGCAGTTCTTC. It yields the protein CSVEQAGGYNEQFF.